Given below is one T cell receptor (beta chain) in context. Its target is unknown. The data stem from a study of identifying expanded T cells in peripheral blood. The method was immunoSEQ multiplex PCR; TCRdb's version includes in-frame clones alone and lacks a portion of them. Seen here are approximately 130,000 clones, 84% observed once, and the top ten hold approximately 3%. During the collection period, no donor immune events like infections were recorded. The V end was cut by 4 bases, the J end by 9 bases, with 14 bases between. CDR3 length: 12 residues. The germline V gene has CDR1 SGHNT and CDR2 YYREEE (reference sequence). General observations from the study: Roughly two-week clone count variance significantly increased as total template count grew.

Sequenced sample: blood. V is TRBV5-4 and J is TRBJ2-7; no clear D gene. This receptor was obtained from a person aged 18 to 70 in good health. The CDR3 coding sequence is TGTGCCAGCAGCCGAGACACAATGGGGCAGTACTTC. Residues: CASSRDTMGQYF.